The text below deals with one T cell receptor beta chain. Its cognate antigen is unknown. The junction and the germline gene differ at one end; a read error may be behind it. CD8+CD57+ cell expansion had been shown by flow cytometry in patients chosen for sequencing. TCR beta VDJ and CDR3 were profiled, and genomic DNA was the template. Each CDR3 protein gets one entry after TCRdb re-called the reads with MiXCR. This sample has hundreds of thousands of distinct CDR3 sequences, with approximately 60% found just once. The entry originates in a study of CD8+CD57+ T cells in acquired aplastic anemia. Study conclusions and caveats: Both patients and controls carried the same twenty-nine CD8+ CDR3 sequences.

The CDR3 sequence is 14 residues long. The V gene's germline CDR1 is MNHNY and CDR2 SVGAGI (reference sequence). Sequenced sample: sorted CD4+, CD8+, or CD8+CD57+ T cells (not recorded which) from PBMCs. V is TRBV6-6 and J is TRBJ2-7; 8 bases are a match to TRBD1. This TCR was recovered from a human donor with aplastic anemia. The CDR3 region is CASRYSAGGDERYF. DNA for the CDR3: TGTGCCAGCAGATACTCGGCAGGGGGCGACGAGCGGTACTTC.